Listed here are 22 T cell receptor beta chains from one sample, sequenced in a study of T cell repertoires in cytomegalovirus infection. One entry per CDR3 protein, called by TCRdb with MiXCR from the reads. The data contain 700,000 to 950,000 distinct CDR3 sequences, 30% to 35% of them seen just once; the ten biggest clones take up roughly an eighth. These receptors' targets are unknown. The sequencing used cultured CD8+ T cells from PBMCs, collected from culture after CMV antigen stimulation. The source of these receptors is a human donor in good health (CMV status not recorded). Some clones in this sample may be carry-over from other donors' samples.

The rearrangement links TRBV6-2 or TRBV6-3 to TRBJ2-1, with 10 bases aligning to TRBD1. CDR1 MNHEY and CDR2 SVGEGT come from the germline V gene. With V trimmed by 1 base and J by 12 bases, 9 bases remained unmatched. The CDR3 covers 15 residues. The DNA for the CDR3 is TGTGCCAGCAGTTACTGGGACAGGGGTCTACTTAGGCAGTTCTTC. This codes for CASSYWDRGLLRQFF.

The rearrangement joins TRBV7-6 to TRBJ2-3; D uncertain. CDR1 and CDR2 from the germline V gene are SGHVS and FNYEAQ. Trimming took off 4 bases at V and 2 bases at J, with 7 bases between the two ends. The CDR3 is made up of 13 amino acids. The CDR3 loop reads CASSSVVTDTQYF. DNA of the CDR3: TGTGCCAGCAGCTCCGTCGTCACAGATACGCAGTATTTT.

V gene TRBV27 combines with J gene TRBJ2-3, with D perhaps matching TRBD1 (5 bases). Trimming took 3 bases from V and 3 from J, leaving 16 bases between them. CDR1 and CDR2 from the germline V gene are MNHEY and SMNVEV (reference sequence). The CDR3 extends over 16 amino acids. The CDR3 DNA is TGTGCCAGCAGTTTCTCCATGCAGGGTGGGACAGATACGCAGTATTTT. It codes for CASSFSMQGGTDTQYF.

This chain links TRBV5-1 with TRBJ2-3, with TRBD1 matching 7 bases. The CDR3 covers 16 residues. The trim removed 1 base at V and 1 base at J, leaving 6 bases unmatched. Germline CDR1 reads SGHRS; CDR2 reads YFSETQ. The CDR3, as DNA: TGCGCCAGCAGCTTGACAGGGGTCCTCCGCACAGATACGCAGTATTTT. It translates to CASSLTGVLRTDTQYF. Full variable domain (remainder filled in from reference TRBV5-1 and TRBJ2-3): KAGVTQTPRYLIKTRGQQVTLSCSPISGHRSVSWYQQTPGQGLQFLFEYFSETQRNKGNFPGRFSGRQFSNSRSEMNVSTLELGDSALYLCASSLTGVLRTDTQYFGPGTRLTVL.

The J gene is TRBJ2-5, the V gene TRBV7-8; TRBD1 matches 7 bases. This CDR3 has 15 amino acids. With V trimmed by 1 base and J by 2 bases, 4 bases remained unmatched. Germline V gene data show CDR1 as SGHVS and CDR2 as FQNEAQ. CDR3 residues: CASSLGQGRQETQYF. DNA of the CDR3: TGTGCCAGCAGCTTAGGACAGGGAAGGCAAGAGACCCAGTACTTC.

The CDR3 region is CASSTDLPSGGFSGNTIYF. The CDR3 nucleotides read TGTGCCAGCAGTACTGATTTACCCTCAGGGGGTTTCTCTGGAAACACCATATATTTT. The genes are TRBV12-3 or TRBV12-4 and TRBJ1-3; 7 bases agree with TRBD1. CDR3 size: 19 residues. J gave up 0 bases and V 5 bases, and 16 bases lay outside the gene matches.

In its sample, this clonotype was seen many times. This chain links TRBV7-2 with TRBJ2-2, with D possibly TRBD1 on 6 matching bases. The CDR3 spans 17 residues. Germline CDR1 reads SGHTA; CDR2 reads FQGNSA. Trimming pared 1 base from V and 8 bases from J, leaving 20 bases between. The DNA of the CDR3 is TGTGCCAGCAGCTTAGGGACGACAGGTTTCTTGGTAGGGGAGCTGTTTTTT. Translated, it gives CASSLGTTGFLVGELFF.

This clonotype came up a few times. This chain connects TRBV5-6 to TRBJ1-2; 9 bases map to TRBD1. CDR1 is SGHDT and CDR2 is YYEEEE in the germline V gene. V was pared by 3 bases and J by 5 bases, with 5 bases of the junction left unmatched. The CDR3 has 14 residues. CDR3 sequence (DNA): TGTGCCAGCAGCTGGGACAGGGTAGGATATGGCTACACCTTC. Amino acid sequence: CASSWDRVGYGYTF.

This rearrangement joins TRBV4-1 to TRBJ1-4; weak D call: TRBD1 (5 bases). Trimming stripped 0 bases from V and 8 bases from J, with 19 bases between. Germline V gene lookup returns CDR1 MGHRA and CDR2 YSYEKL. This CDR3 comprises 17 residues. DNA for the CDR3: TGCGCCAGCAGCCAAGAGAGTTACTTATTACAGGAAGAAAAACTGTTTTTT. Protein: CASSQESYLLQEEKLFF.

In this sample, this clonotype turned up once. The V call is TRBV6-6, the J call TRBJ2-3; no reliable D call. The CDR3 runs 14 residues. Germline CDR1 and CDR2: MNHNY and SVGAGI (reference sequence). V was shortened by 8 bases and J by 5 bases, with 17 bases between the two germline ends. DNA of the CDR3: TGTGCCAGCGGAGTGGGCTCTCCGGTAGATACGCAGTATTTT. It is translated as CASGVGSPVDTQYF.

The chain recombines TRBV6-5 with TRBJ1-6; TRBD1 might be the D (6 bases). The germline CDR1 and CDR2 sequences are MNHEY and SVGAGI. V dropped 9 bases and J dropped 2 bases, with 11 bases sitting between them. CDR3 length: 14 residues. The CDR3 coding sequence is TGTGCCAGTAGGGGGGGTACCTATAATTCACCCCTCCACTTT. The encoded protein is CASRGGTYNSPLHF.

The chain employs TRBV11-2 and TRBJ2-2; D may be TRBD1 (6 bases). The germline V and J ends were trimmed by 5 bases and 1 base, with 11 bases remaining between them. This CDR3 comprises 15 residues. Germline V gene data show CDR1 as SGHAT and CDR2 as FQNNGV. CDR3: CASSPGEGNTGELFF. The CDR3 coding sequence is TGTGCCAGCAGCCCAGGGGAAGGGAACACCGGGGAGCTGTTTTTT.

This clonotype has just a few counts. This rearrangement joins TRBV5-6 to TRBJ2-3; D is perhaps TRBD1 or TRBD2 (6 bases each). The CDR3 is 17 residues long. Germline CDR1 reads SGHDT; CDR2 reads YYEEEE. The ends were cut back, 4 bases at V and 4 bases at J, with 22 bases in the middle. The CDR3 region is CASSRWSGGDFADTQYF. For the CDR3, the DNA is TGTGCCAGCAGCCGCTGGTCCGGGGGCGATTTTGCAGATACGCAGTATTTT.

This clonotype showed up just a few times. The chain couples TRBV5-6 to TRBJ2-7, with TRBD2 matching 9 bases. The germline CDR1 and CDR2 sequences are SGHDT and YYEEEE. CDR3 length: 14 residues. Trimming cost V 0 bases and J 7 bases; bases outside gene matches: 5. In DNA, the CDR3 is TGTGCCAGCAGCTTGGAAGCGGGGGGCGATGAGCAGTACTTC. Translation: CASSLEAGGDEQYF. The full variable domain, rest sourced from reference TRBV5-6 and TRBJ2-7, is DAGVTQSPTHLIKTRGQQVTLRCSPKSGHDTVSWYQQALGQGPQFIFQYYEEEERQRGNFPDRFSGHQFPNYSSELNVNALLLGDSALYLCASSLEAGGDEQYFGPGTRLTVT.

V and J are TRBV7-6 and TRBJ2-6; D gene ambiguous. Between the trimmed V and J ends, which lost 2 bases and 4 bases, there was a span of 15 bases. The CDR3 sequence is 17 residues long. Germline assignment: CDR1 SGHVS and CDR2 FNYEAQ. CDR3 sequence: CASSLSHPMSGANVLTF. The CDR3 DNA sequence: TGTGCCAGCAGCTTAAGCCACCCCATGTCCGGGGCCAACGTCCTGACTTTC.

This clonotype was counted at least ten times. V and J are TRBV7-6 and TRBJ1-5; the D is unclear. V was clipped by 0 bases and J by 1 base, with 7 bases between them. Germline assignment: CDR1 SGHVS and CDR2 FNYEAQ. This CDR3 has 15 residues. CDR3 nucleotides: TGTGCCAGCAGCTTAGCAACGGGGAGCAATCAGCCCCAGCATTTT. This encodes CASSLATGSNQPQHF.

In this sample, this clonotype turned up once. The chain carries TRBV11-1 and TRBJ1-1; TRBD1 is a possible D gene (6 bases). Germline CDR1 is SGHAT and CDR2 is FQDESV (reference sequence). Deletions cut 1 base from V and 11 bases from J, with 20 bases between. The CDR3 runs 15 residues. The CDR3 DNA is TGTGCCAGCAGCTTAGTATACAGGGCATCAGCGGGCGCTTTCTTT. This gives the protein CASSLVYRASAGAFF.

The CDR3 region is CASGFNPNEQFF. The CDR3 nucleotides read TGTGCTAGTGGTTTTAATCCCAATGAGCAGTTCTTC. V usage is TRBV12-5 and J usage is TRBJ2-1; no reliable D call. Trimming shortened V by 3 bases and J by 6 bases, and 6 bases separated the two germline ends. There are 12 residues in the CDR3. Germline V gene data show CDR1 as LGHNT and CDR2 as FRNRAP.

This clonotype was seen a handful of times. The chain couples TRBV15 to TRBJ2-5; D call uncertain. The CDR3 is 15 amino acids. Germline values: CDR1 LNHNV, CDR2 YYDKDF (reference sequence). The ends were cut back, 3 bases at V and 5 bases at J, with 16 bases in the middle. The CDR3 DNA reads as TGTGCCACCAGCAGTTCTGGTGACGCTCTGGAGACCCAGTACTTC. It yields the protein CATSSSGDALETQYF.

In its sample, this clonotype was seen many times. This chain connects TRBV7-6 to TRBJ2-6; tentatively, D is TRBD1 (7 bases). The germline gives CDR1 SGHVS, CDR2 FNYEAQ. Trimming took 5 bases from V and 0 from J, leaving 26 bases between them. The CDR3 contains 21 residues. CDR3 region: CASSILMGAGQLFSGANVLTF. In DNA form, the CDR3 reads TGTGCCAGCAGCATATTAATGGGGGCGGGACAGCTCTTCTCTGGGGCCAACGTCCTGACTTTC.

This clonotype has only a few counts. CDR3 DNA: TGTGCCATCAGTGTCCGGACAGCGGAAGGCCAGAAGCAGTTCTTC. Translated, it gives CAISVRTAEGQKQFF. The chain has TRBV10-3 and TRBJ2-1, with a weak D call TRBD1 (6 bases). V lost 4 bases to trimming and J lost 11 bases, with 21 bases between them. This CDR3 comprises 15 residues. CDR1 and CDR2 from the germline V gene are ENHRY and SYGVKD.

Concerning this clonotype: A much larger clone lies one base from this, so it may be a read error. The V and J genes are TRBV7-2 and TRBJ1-1; D is unresolved. The CDR3 runs 15 residues. Per germline, CDR1 SGHTA and CDR2 FQGNSA. This CDR3 is CVSSLALTGNTEAFF. For the CDR3, the DNA is TGTGTCAGCAGCTTAGCGCTGACGGGGAACACTGAAGCTTTCTTT.